This entry lists 8 T cell receptor beta chains sequenced from one sample in a study of Ad26.COV2.S vaccination and SARS-CoV-2 variants. Clones were sequenced by immunoSEQ multiplex PCR, and TCRdb holds only the in-frame ones, with some missing. The data hold approximately 460,000 clones, with roughly nine tenths observed a single time. This sample's treatment: around 19 received Ad26.COV2.S at low or high dose, single or two shots; roughly five received placebo; per-sample allocation not given. Material that was analyzed had been drawn on day 63 after the first vaccine or placebo injection. Sequencing used peripheral blood, obtained in a trial of Ad26.COV2.S vaccine versus placebo. These receptor sequences come from a person aged 18-60 years who received the Ad26.COV2.S COVID-19 vaccine or a placebo.

A word on this clone: The conserved final phenylalanine or tryptophan is absent from the CDR3, which likely points to a read error. No DNA is shown, since the ends of the CDR3 on it are uncertain; the CDR3 is the one TCRdb lists. This chain uses TRBV27 with TRBJ2-7; the table's D call TRBD1 went unverified against the DNA. The CDR3 totals 12 residues, both ends included. The germline gives CDR1 MNHEY, CDR2 SMNVEV (reference sequence). The CDR3 is CASSFGPRRQGC.

J is TRBJ1-1 and V is TRBV19; D ambiguous. The CDR3 is made up of 18 amino acids. V was shortened by 1 base and J by 4 bases, with 22 bases between the two germline ends. CDR1 and CDR2 (germline): LNHDA, SQIVND (reference sequence). CDR3 in amino acids: CASSIVRGKTGMSTEAFF. The CDR3 DNA is TGTGCCAGTAGTATAGTGCGGGGTAAGACGGGTATGAGCACTGAAGCTTTCTTT.

The chain combines TRBV19 with TRBJ2-1; D might be TRBD1 (5 bases). Germline V gene sequence: CDR1 LNHDA, CDR2 SQIVND (reference sequence). With 3 bases removed from V and 2 bases from J, the gap between germline ends came to 11 bases. This CDR3 region has 15 residues. The CDR3 region has the DNA TGTGCCAGTAGTATTACAGGCCGGCCCTACAATGAGCAGTTCTTC. This codes for CASSITGRPYNEQFF. The full variable domain, its missing parts supplied by reference TRBV19 and TRBJ2-1, is DGGITQSPKYLFRKEGQNVTLSCEQNLNHDAMYWYRQDPGQGLRLIYYSQIVNDFQKGDIAEGYSVSREKKESFPLTVTSAQKNPTAFYLCASSITGRPYNEQFFGPGTRLTVL.

Only one count was recorded for this clone. The J gene is TRBJ2-2, the V gene TRBV9; 8 nucleotides align to TRBD2. This CDR3 is built from 17 residues. Trimming at V came to 3 bases and at J to 5 bases, leaving 12 bases not matched to a gene. Per germline, CDR1 SGDLS and CDR2 YYNGEE. The CDR3 DNA sequence: TGTGCCAGCAGCGAACGGTCTAGCGGGTTACCTACCGGGGAGCTGTTTTTT. It is translated as CASSERSSGLPTGELFF.

This chain connects TRBV6-5 to TRBJ2-7; 10 nucleotides match TRBD1. The germline CDR1 and CDR2 sequences are MNHEY and SVGAGI. The CDR3 sequence is 14 residues long. J was trimmed by 7 bases and V by 6 bases; bases with no gene match: 9. The CDR3 spells CASSTGTGVREQYF. The CDR3 region has the DNA TGTGCCAGCAGCACCGGGACAGGGGTCCGGGAGCAGTACTTC.

The V gene is TRBV9, the J gene TRBJ1-2, with D hard to call. V gave up 4 bases and J gave up 2 bases, with 12 bases separating them. In germline, CDR1 is SGDLS, CDR2 YYNGEE. The CDR3 is made up of 14 amino acids. This CDR3 is CASSPEDVNYGYTF. The CDR3 nucleotides read TGTGCCAGCAGCCCCGAGGACGTGAACTATGGCTACACCTTC.

V and J are TRBV3-1 (or the pseudogene TRBV3-2) and TRBJ2-7; a weak D match, TRBD2 (5 bases). V was trimmed by 2 bases and J by 2 bases, leaving 16 bases between them. This CDR3 comprises 16 residues. Looked up from germline, CDR1 is LGHDT and CDR2 is YNNKEL (reference sequence). In DNA form, the CDR3 reads TGTGCCAGCAGCCAATCAACCCTGGCAGCGGCCTACGAGCAGTACTTC. Its translation: CASSQSTLAAAYEQYF.

CDR3 residues: CASTQGSGKYNEQFF. The CDR3 DNA reads TGTGCCAGCACCCAGGGTAGCGGGAAGTACAATGAGCAGTTCTTC. The chain carries TRBV9 and TRBJ2-1; TRBD2 agrees at 8 bases. The CDR3 extends over 15 amino acids. CDR1 is SGDLS and CDR2 is YYNGEE in the germline V gene. The J segment lost 4 bases and the V segment lost 6 bases, leaving 9 bases of the junction unmatched.